This T cell receptor (beta chain) was documented in a study of vaccination effects on CD4 cells after COVID-19. Points from the study as a whole: Small numbers of convalescent patients limited the study. It also lacked early post-infection timepoints.

CDR3 size: 16 residues. V gave up 6 bases and J gave up 5 bases, with 23 bases separating them. Germline V CDR1 and CDR2: SEHNR, FQNEAQ (reference sequence). Profiled with immunoSEQ multiplex PCR; TCRdb holds only in-frame clones, not every one. The sample holds about 37,000 clones, approximately 74% seen once. Comment on this clone: Its target is unknown.

Culturing for about ten days preceded CD4+ T cell isolation. In the vaccine recipients, nucleocapsid antibodies were negative and there was no prior SARS-CoV-2 infection. Days 3 and 7 were when half the medium was replaced with IL-2 medium. This chain links TRBV7-9 with TRBJ2-7, with D possibly called TRBD1 or TRBD2 (5 bases each). The source of this sequence is a human donor who received a COVID-19 vaccine. Sequenced here: CD4+ T cells from PBMCs cultured without peptide, sampled before COVID-19 vaccination. The CDR3 coding sequence is TGTGCCAGCAGAAGCAGTATCGGGGCGGCCAACCACGAGCAGTACTTC. It codes for CASRSSIGAANHEQYF.